Below, 23 T cell receptor beta chains from the same sample are listed, as sequenced in a study of human T cells and chemical hapten exposure. Specified time point: pre-sensitization, week 0. Treatment in this sample: therapeutic diphenylcyclopropenone sensitization with weekly scalp DPC. TCRdb reprocessed the RACE reads with MiXCR, giving one entry per CDR3 protein. In the table there are around 380,000 distinct CDR3 sequences, around 5% of which are singletons. This specimen was whole blood, taken in connection with sensitization to the hapten diphenylcyclopropenone (DPC). The receptors were sampled from a woman younger than 30 with alopecia areata. Some clones in this sample may be carry-over from other donors' samples.

The chain employs TRBV4-3 and TRBJ1-1; 10 bases map to TRBD1. Germline V gene lookup returns CDR1 LGHNA and CDR2 YSLEER. With V trimmed by 3 bases and J by 1 base, 8 bases remained unmatched. The CDR3 sequence is 17 residues long. CDR3 sequence reads: CASSQRQGAIPNTEAFF. The CDR3 coding sequence is TGCGCCAGCAGCCAGAGACAGGGGGCGATTCCGAACACTGAAGCTTTCTTT.

This clonotype has a handful of counts. The chain carries TRBV5-1 and TRBJ1-1, with D unresolved. Looked up from germline, CDR1 is SGHRS and CDR2 is YFSETQ. Between the trimmed V and J ends, which lost 0 bases and 7 bases, there was a span of 7 bases. The CDR3 has 12 amino acids. The chain's CDR3 is CASSLGAYEAFF. The CDR3 DNA sequence: TGCGCCAGCAGCTTGGGAGCCTATGAAGCTTTCTTT.

This clonotype was found a few times. The chain has TRBV18 and TRBJ2-7; 10 nucleotides match TRBD1. J lost 5 bases, V lost 2 bases, and 6 bases had no gene match. The CDR3 has 15 residues. Germline lookup yields CDR1 KGHSH and CDR2 LQKENI. The CDR3 is CASSPARDRGHEQYF. CDR3 coding DNA: TGTGCCAGCTCACCAGCCCGGGACAGGGGCCACGAGCAGTACTTC.

Many counts were recorded for this clonotype. The V call is TRBV10-3, the J call TRBJ1-5; D possibly corresponds to TRBD1 (6 bases). The CDR3 is 16 residues long. Germline CDR1 and CDR2: ENHRY and SYGVKD. The germline V and J ends were trimmed by 0 bases and 0 bases, with 9 bases remaining between them. This CDR3 is CAISESRTVSNQPQHF. The CDR3 bases are TGTGCCATCAGTGAGTCCAGGACAGTTAGCAATCAGCCCCAGCATTTT.

This clonotype has ten or more counts. The chain employs TRBV6-2 or TRBV6-3 and TRBJ2-5; TRBD1 or TRBD2 may be the D gene (5 bases each). V lost 6 bases to trimming and J lost 2 bases, with 13 bases between them. Germline CDR1 reads MNHEY; CDR2 reads SVGEGT. The CDR3 is made up of 14 amino acids. The CDR3 reads CASSPRGRQETQYF. The CDR3 nucleotides are TGTGCCAGCAGCCCACGGGGACGACAAGAGACCCAGTACTTC.

The sample holds many counts of this clonotype. The rearrangement joins TRBV7-8 to TRBJ2-2; TRBD1 might be the D (5 bases). The germline V and J ends were trimmed by 5 bases and 8 bases, with 9 bases remaining between them. This CDR3 has 12 amino acids. Germline V CDR1 and CDR2: SGHVS, FQNEAQ. CDR3 in amino acids: CASSRNRGELFF. The CDR3 DNA sequence: TGTGCCAGCAGCCGAAACAGGGGGGAGCTGTTTTTT.

The sample holds a few counts of this clonotype. The chain carries TRBV27 and TRBJ2-1, with TRBD2 matching over 9 bases. In germline, CDR1 is MNHEY, CDR2 SMNVEV (reference sequence). The J segment lost 1 base and the V segment lost 2 bases, leaving 6 bases of the junction unmatched. The CDR3 is 17 amino acids. The CDR3 protein is CASSLTGLASSYNEQFF. As DNA, the CDR3 is TGTGCCAGCAGTTTAACGGGACTAGCCTCATCCTACAATGAGCAGTTCTTC.

J is TRBJ2-1 and V is TRBV18; the D gene is possibly TRBD1 (5 bases). The CDR3 length is 16 residues. The germline V gene encodes CDR1 KGHSH and CDR2 LQKENI. The V and J ends lost 2 bases and 0 bases respectively, with 11 bases between them. The CDR3 DNA reads TGTGCCAGCTCACCAAGATTGACAGTCTCCTACAATGAGCAGTTCTTC. Protein sequence: CASSPRLTVSYNEQFF.

The sample holds many counts of this clonotype. CDR3 region: CASSLTRGSNIQYF. The CDR3, as DNA: TGTGCCAGCAGCCTGACTAGGGGATCAAACATTCAGTACTTC. The chain uses TRBV7-2 and TRBJ2-4; D is perhaps TRBD2 (6 bases). Trimming left V 5 bases short and J 6 bases short, with 14 bases between. CDR3 length equals 14 residues. Germline lookup yields CDR1 SGHTA and CDR2 FQGNSA.

This clonotype was recorded many times. This chain's CDR3 is CASSRHLVTGATSYEQYF. The CDR3, as DNA: TGTGCCAGCAGCCGTCATCTGGTTACAGGCGCCACCTCTTACGAGCAGTACTTC. The chain carries TRBV28 and TRBJ2-7, with a possible D match to TRBD1 (5 bases). Germline V lookup: CDR1 MDHEN, CDR2 SYDVKM. The CDR3 spans 18 residues. Trimming removed 6 bases at V and 4 bases at J, with 28 bases between.

This clonotype was recorded at least ten times. This chain connects TRBV20-1 to TRBJ1-5, with TRBD1 matching over 8 bases. Germline assignment: CDR1 DFQATT and CDR2 SNEGSKA (reference sequence). Trimming cost V 6 bases and J 6 bases; bases outside gene matches: 13. The CDR3 is 15 residues long. CDR3 nucleotides: TGCAGTGCCATGACAGGGGAGTCCCCGGGTCAGCCCCAGCATTTT. This sequence encodes CSAMTGESPGQPQHF.

This chain uses TRBV10-3 with TRBJ1-6, with TRBD1 identical over 7 bases. This CDR3 is 16 amino acids long. V lost 3 bases, J lost 3 bases, and 5 bases stayed unmatched. Germline-derived CDR1 and CDR2 are ENHRY and SYGVKD. CDR3 amino acids: CAISEGGGVYNSPLHF. In DNA, the CDR3 is TGTGCCATCAGTGAAGGAGGGGGCGTCTATAATTCACCCCTCCACTTT.

In this sample, this clonotype turned up many times. The chain recombines TRBV4-3 with TRBJ2-1; D remains ambiguous. V lost 0 bases and J lost 9, with 9 bases in between. Germline-derived CDR1 and CDR2 are LGHNA and YSLEER. This CDR3 spans 13 amino acids. The CDR3 DNA reads as TGCGCCAGCAGCCAAGACCTCCCGGTTGAGCAGTTCTTC. Encoded protein: CASSQDLPVEQFF.

This clonotype showed up just a few times. J is TRBJ2-3 and V is TRBV12-3 or TRBV12-4, with 9 positions matching TRBD2. With 3 bases clipped from V and 0 bases from J, the junction kept 4 bases outside the gene matches. The CDR3 length is 16 residues. DNA for the CDR3: TGTGCCAGCAGTTTTAATGCGGGGGGGAGCACAGATACGCAGTATTTT. Translated, it gives CASSFNAGGSTDTQYF.

This clonotype was seen ten or more times. The rearrangement joins TRBV6-5 to TRBJ1-6, with 7 bases fitting TRBD1. The CDR3 covers 14 residues. Germline CDR1 reads MNHEY; CDR2 reads SVGAGI. V lost 5 bases, J lost 7 bases, and 5 bases stayed unmatched. This CDR3 reads CASSGDRVNSPLHF. The DNA for the CDR3 is TGTGCCAGCAGTGGGGACAGAGTGAATTCACCCCTCCACTTT.

This clonotype appeared a few times. The chain has TRBV2 and TRBJ1-5; no clear D. V dropped 5 bases and J dropped 1 base, with 9 bases sitting between them. Germline values: CDR1 SNHLY, CDR2 FYNNEI. The CDR3 runs 14 residues. Written as DNA, the CDR3 is TGTGCCAGCAGTCACTTGGACAGCAATCAGCCCCAGCATTTT. Protein product: CASSHLDSNQPQHF.

The rearrangement links TRBV5-5 to TRBJ1-2; no clear D gene. Germline values: CDR1 SGHKS, CDR2 YYEKEE (reference sequence). With 3 bases removed from V and 3 bases from J, the gap between germline ends came to 12 bases. CDR3 length: 14 amino acids. For the CDR3, the DNA is TGTGCCAGCAGCTGGTCCCCCACGGACTATGGCTACACCTTC. Translation: CASSWSPTDYGYTF. Using reference TRBV5-5 and TRBJ1-2 for the parts outside the CDR3, the full variable domain is DAGVTQSPTHLIKTRGQQVTLRCSPISGHKSVSWYQQVLGQGPQFIFQYYEKEERGRGNFPDRFSARQFPNYSSELNVNALLLGDSALYLCASSWSPTDYGYTFGSGTRLTVV.

In its sample, this clonotype was seen many times. The chain carries TRBV28 and TRBJ1-2, with D maybe TRBD1 (5 bases). Per the germline V gene, CDR1 is MDHEN and CDR2 is SYDVKM. This CDR3 region has 14 residues. Trimming pared 2 bases from V and 8 bases from J, leaving 15 bases between. CDR3 nucleotide sequence: TGTGCCAGCAGTTTACCCCTGCGGGGGATGGGCTACACCTTC. This translates into CASSLPLRGMGYTF.

This clonotype occurred a few times. CDR3 region: CASRKTSSSTGELFF. CDR3 nucleotides: TGTGCCAGCAGGAAGACTAGCTCGAGCACCGGGGAGCTGTTTTTT. The chain uses TRBV2 and TRBJ2-2, with 7 bases matching TRBD2. In germline, CDR1 is SNHLY, CDR2 FYNNEI. There are 15 residues in the CDR3. Trimming cost V 6 bases and J 4 bases; bases outside gene matches: 8.

This clonotype showed up just a few times. The gene calls are TRBV7-9 and TRBJ1-3, with D perhaps matching TRBD1 (5 bases). This CDR3 has 15 amino acids. V lost 1 base, J lost 4 bases, and 11 bases lay in between. Looked up from germline, CDR1 is SEHNR and CDR2 is FQNEAQ (reference sequence). The CDR3 DNA sequence: TGTGCCAGCAGCTTAGGTGGGACGGCGGGAAACACCATATATTTT. It is translated as CASSLGGTAGNTIYF. The variable domain in full, with the rest retrieved from reference TRBV7-9 and TRBJ1-3, is DTGVSQNPRHKITKRGQNVTFRCDPISEHNRLYWYRQTLGQGPEFLTYFQNEAQLEKSRLLSDRFSAERPKGSFSTLEIQRTEQGDSAMYLCASSLGGTAGNTIYFGEGSWLTVV.

This clonotype appeared many times. V is TRBV3-1 and J is TRBJ2-5; no firm D call. Germline V lookup: CDR1 LGHDT, CDR2 YNNKEL (reference sequence). Trimming pared 3 bases from V and 4 bases from J, leaving 3 bases between. This CDR3 comprises 11 residues. The CDR3 DNA reads TGTGCCAGCAGCCATGTAGAGACCCAGTACTTC. Its protein is CASSHVETQYF.

This sequence joins TRBV28 and TRBJ2-5, with a tentative D call TRBD2 (7 bases). The germline CDR1 and CDR2 sequences are MDHEN and SYDVKM. This CDR3 has 16 amino acids. Trimming took off 5 bases at V and 2 bases at J, with 18 bases between the two ends. CDR3 protein: CASSKGLGGPQETQYF. In nucleotides, the CDR3 is TGTGCCAGCAGTAAGGGACTCGGGGGGCCTCAAGAGACCCAGTACTTC. Full variable domain (missing parts from reference TRBV28 and TRBJ2-5): DVKVTQSSRYLVKRTGEKVFLECVQDMDHENMFWYRQDPGLGLRLIYFSYDVKMKEKGDIPEGYSVSREKKERFSLILESASTNQTSMYLCASSKGLGGPQETQYFGPGTRLLVL.

V gene TRBV2 combines with J gene TRBJ2-3; 8 bases line up with TRBD1. Germline values: CDR1 SNHLY, CDR2 FYNNEI. Unmatched junction bases numbered 1, after V lost 3 bases and J lost 8 bases. The CDR3 spans 12 residues. The CDR3 DNA reads as TGTGCCAGCAGTGAGGACAGGGCTACGCAGTATTTT. Its translation is CASSEDRATQYF.